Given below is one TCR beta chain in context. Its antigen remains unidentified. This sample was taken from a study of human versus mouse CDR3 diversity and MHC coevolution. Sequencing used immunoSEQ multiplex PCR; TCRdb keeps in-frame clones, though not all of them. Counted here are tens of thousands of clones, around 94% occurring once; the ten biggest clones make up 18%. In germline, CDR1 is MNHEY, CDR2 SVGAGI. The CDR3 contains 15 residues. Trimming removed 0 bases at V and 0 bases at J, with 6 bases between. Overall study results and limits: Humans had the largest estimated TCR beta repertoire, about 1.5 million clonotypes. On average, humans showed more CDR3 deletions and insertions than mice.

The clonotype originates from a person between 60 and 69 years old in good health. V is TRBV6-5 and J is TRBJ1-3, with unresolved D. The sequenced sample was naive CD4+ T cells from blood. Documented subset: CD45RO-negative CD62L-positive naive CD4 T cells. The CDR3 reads CASSYSHSSGNTIYF. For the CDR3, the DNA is TGTGCCAGCAGTTACTCCCACAGCTCTGGAAACACCATATATTTT.